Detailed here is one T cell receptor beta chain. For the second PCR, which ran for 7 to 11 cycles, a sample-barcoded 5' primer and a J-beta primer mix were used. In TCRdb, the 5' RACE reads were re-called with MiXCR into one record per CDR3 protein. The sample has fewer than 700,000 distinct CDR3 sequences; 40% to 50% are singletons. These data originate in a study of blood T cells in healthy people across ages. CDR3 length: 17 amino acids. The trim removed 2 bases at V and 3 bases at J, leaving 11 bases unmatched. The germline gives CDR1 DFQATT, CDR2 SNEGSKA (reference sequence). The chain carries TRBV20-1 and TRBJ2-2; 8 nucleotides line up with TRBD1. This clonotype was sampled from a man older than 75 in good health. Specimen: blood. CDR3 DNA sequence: TGCAGTGCTAGACCCTTGGGACAGGAGAAACACACCGGGGAGCTGTTTTTT. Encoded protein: CSARPLGQEKHTGELFF.